The 5 T cell receptor beta chains below come from one sample, sequenced in a study of blood T cell repertoires in COVID-19. Libraries were prepared by immunoSEQ multiplex PCR; TCRdb keeps only in-frame clonotypes and omits some of them. Among approximately 270,000 clones listed, nearly 90% were seen once. Sample: peripheral blood. The receptors were sampled from a man younger than 35 with active or convalescent COVID-19.

This clone was seen once. The CDR3 nucleotides are TGCAGCGTTGAAAAACGTGGGCTAGCCAATGAGCAGTTCTTC. Amino acid sequence: CSVEKRGLANEQFF. The chain combines TRBV29-1 with TRBJ2-1; perhaps TRBD2 as D (5 bases). Germline-derived CDR1 and CDR2 are SQVTM and ANQGSEA. Trimming left V 2 bases short and J 6 bases short, with 14 bases between. The CDR3 extends over 14 amino acids.

The chain employs TRBV2 and TRBJ1-6; 8 bases fit TRBD1. Germline V gene data show CDR1 as SNHLY and CDR2 as FYNNEI. The CDR3 has 15 amino acids. V gave up 6 bases and J gave up 7 bases; unmatched junction bases: 8. The DNA of the CDR3 is TGTGCCAGCAGCCTAGGACAGGGAGCGAATTCACCCCTCCACTTT. It is translated as CASSLGQGANSPLHF.

This clone was seen a handful of times. The CDR3 loop is CASNRGTSGRADTQYF. CDR3 sequence (DNA): TGTGCCAGTAACCGCGGGACTAGCGGGAGGGCGGATACGCAGTATTTT. The chain uses TRBV19 and TRBJ2-3; 16 nucleotides match TRBD2. The CDR3 contains 16 residues. Trimming took 7 bases from V and 6 from J; bases not matched to a gene: 7. Germline assignment: CDR1 LNHDA and CDR2 SQIVND (reference sequence).

The chain combines TRBV7-8 with TRBJ1-4; D gene unclear. Germline values: CDR1 SGHVS, CDR2 FQNEAQ. The CDR3 covers 14 residues. Trimming left V 4 bases short and J 8 bases short, with 14 bases between. CDR3: CASSSSGNKEKLFF. The DNA for the CDR3 is TGTGCCAGCAGCTCCTCCGGGAACAAGGAAAAACTGTTTTTT.

The V call is TRBV28, the J call TRBJ1-5; tentatively, D is TRBD1 (5 bases). The CDR3 is 14 residues long. Germline values: CDR1 MDHEN, CDR2 SYDVKM. V lost 5 bases to trimming and J lost 9 bases, with 17 bases between them. The CDR3 here is CASSTDSLSRPQHF. CDR3 sequence (DNA): TGTGCCAGCAGTACTGACAGTTTGTCTCGGCCCCAGCATTTT.